This is a list of T cell receptor beta chains from one sample in a study of blood T cell repertoires in COVID-19. Clones were sequenced by immunoSEQ multiplex PCR, and TCRdb holds only the in-frame ones, with some missing. In the table there are 200,000 to 250,000 clones, approximately 84% of which are singletons. Sequencing was performed on peripheral blood. These receptors came from a man in his fifties with COVID-19, enrolled during active disease. The CDR3 runs from the conserved cysteine through the conserved F or W. D genes are given only for firm matches. The size of a clone is reported for some rows only, either as once, few or many, or as a class for expanded clones.

V gene	clone size	J gene	D gene	CDR3 protein	CDR3 DNA
TRBV19	-	TRBJ2-1	TRBD2	CASSTLAGVGEQFF	TGTGCCAGTAGTACGCTAGCGGGAGTGGGAGAGCAGTTCTTC
TRBV19	-	TRBJ1-4	-	CASNTGAEKLFF	TGTGCCAGTAACACAGGAGCGGAAAAACTGTTTTTT
TRBV6-5	once	TRBJ2-7	-	CASTLTGVIYEQYF	TGTGCCAGCACCCTGACAGGCGTGATCTACGAGCAGTACTTC
TRBV19	-	TRBJ1-3	-	CASSDGQSSGNTIYF	TGTGCCAGTAGTGACGGACAGAGCTCTGGAAACACCATATATTTT
TRBV10-3	-	TRBJ1-6	-	CAISEVGVGSPLHF	TGTGCCATCAGTGAGGTGGGCGTAGGTTCACCCCTCCACTTT
TRBV28	-	TRBJ1-1	TRBD1	CASHRGNTEAFF	TGTGCCAGTCACAGGGGGAACACTGAAGCTTTCTTT
TRBV5-5	-	TRBJ2-7	TRBD1	CASSWDRVAYEQYF	TGTGCCAGCAGCTGGGACAGGGTGGCCTACGAGCAGTACTTC
TRBV3-1/TRBV3-2	few	TRBJ1-2	-	CASSQQQDHGYTF	TGTGCCAGCAGCCAGCAACAGGACCATGGCTACACCTTC
TRBV6-1	-	TRBJ2-7	-	CASSEGDSTYEQYF	TGTGCCAGCAGTGAGGGAGACTCAACCTACGAGCAGTACTTC
TRBV6-5	-	TRBJ2-3	TRBD2	CASSQMGGLTDTQYF	TGTGCCAGCAGCCAAATGGGAGGGTTGACAGATACGCAGTATTTT
TRBV30	-	TRBJ1-5	-	CAWSPTETQPQHF	TGTGCCTGGAGTCCTACAGAGACTCAGCCCCAGCATTTT
TRBV5-3	-	TRBJ2-2	TRBD2	CARSGVRTSCCGELFF	TGTGCCAGAAGCGGGGTTCGGACTAGCTGTTGCGGGGAGCTGTTTTTT
TRBV27	-	TRBJ2-7	TRBD1	CASSPYRGTGTEQYF	TGTGCCAGCAGTCCCTACCGGGGGACAGGGACCGAGCAGTACTTC
TRBV2	-	TRBJ1-2	TRBD1	CASSGDRAGYTF	TGTGCCAGCAGTGGGGACAGGGCTGGCTACACCTTC
TRBV10-1	-	TRBJ2-2	TRBD1	CASSEGTGGTGELFF	TGCGCCAGCAGTGAGGGGACAGGGGGCACCGGGGAGCTGTTTTTT
TRBV6-6	-	TRBJ2-7	TRBD2	CASSSSGTSGTARYF	TGTGCCAGCAGTTCCTCCGGGACTAGCGGGACCGCAAGGTACTTC
TRBV6-5	-	TRBJ2-7	TRBD2	CASSYRRVAGGYEQYF	TGTGCCAGCAGTTACCGCCGAGTAGCGGGAGGGTACGAGCAGTACTTC
TRBV6-6	-	TRBJ2-7	-	CASSSNPGQTYEQYF	TGTGCCAGCAGTTCAAACCCGGGACAAACCTACGAGCAGTACTTC
TRBV28	-	TRBJ1-2	-	CASSTSYGYTF	TGTGCCAGCAGTACTTCCTATGGCTACACCTTC
TRBV24-1	-	TRBJ2-1	TRBD1	CATSEYSGQGNNEQFF	TGTGCCACCAGTGAATACTCGGGACAGGGAAACAATGAGCAGTTCTTC
TRBV18	-	TRBJ1-6	TRBD1	CASSSGQGAIGSPLHF	TGTGCCAGCTCATCGGGACAGGGGGCTATTGGATCACCCCTCCACTTT
TRBV19	-	TRBJ1-2	-	CASTPGRVEGYTF	TGTGCCAGTACTCCAGGGAGGGTAGAGGGCTACACCTTC
TRBV6-5	-	TRBJ2-7	TRBD2	CASSQREGPYEQYF	TGTGCCAGTTCCCAGCGGGAGGGCCCCTACGAGCAGTACTTC
TRBV6-5	-	TRBJ1-1	-	CAITGFAFTEAFF	TGTGCCATCACAGGGTTTGCGTTCACTGAAGCTTTCTTT
TRBV10-3	-	TRBJ1-6	-	CAISDRGNNSPLHF	TGTGCCATCAGTGACAGGGGAAATAATTCACCCCTCCACTTT
TRBV6-2/TRBV6-3	-	TRBJ1-2	-	CASSYDNNYGYTF	TGTGCCAGCAGTTACGACAACAACTATGGCTACACCTTC
TRBV18	-	TRBJ1-1	-	CASSPRSGTEAFF	TGTGCCAGCTCACCAAGGTCAGGCACTGAAGCTTTCTTT
TRBV9	-	TRBJ1-5	-	CASSVDSGNQPQHF	TGTGCCAGCAGCGTAGATTCAGGCAATCAGCCCCAGCATTTT
TRBV4-2	-	TRBJ1-6	TRBD1	CASSQDRTGALGNNSPLHF	TGTGCCAGCAGCCAAGATAGGACAGGGGCCCTTGGGAATAATTCACCCCTCCACTTT
TRBV15	once	TRBJ2-7	-	CATSRDVGGEQYF	TGTGCCACCAGCAGAGATGTGGGAGGCGAGCAGTACTTC
TRBV10-3	few	TRBJ1-2	-	CAIRVQGAYGYTF	TGTGCCATCAGGGTACAGGGAGCGTATGGCTACACCTTC
TRBV24-1	few	TRBJ2-1	TRBD1	CATSDPGQGDYNEQFF	TGTGCCACCAGTGATCCCGGACAGGGTGATTACAATGAGCAGTTCTTC
TRBV6-6	-	TRBJ1-5	TRBD1	CASAPGTGGHQPQHF	TGTGCCAGCGCCCCCGGGACAGGGGGTCATCAGCCCCAGCATTTT
TRBV4-1	-	TRBJ2-3	TRBD2	CASSQEYTSGRSSTDTQYF	TGCGCCAGCAGCCAAGAGTATACTAGCGGGAGGTCTAGCACAGATACGCAGTATTTT
TRBV6-2/TRBV6-3	-	TRBJ1-3	-	CASSLPSSGNTIYF	TGTGCCAGCAGTCTGCCCAGCTCTGGAAACACCATATATTTT
TRBV19	-	TRBJ2-1	TRBD2	CASKEVAGHNEQFF	TGTGCCAGTAAGGAGGTAGCGGGGCACAATGAGCAGTTCTTC
TRBV5-1	-	TRBJ2-2	TRBD1	CASSTTGVLENTGELFF	TGCGCCAGCAGCACGACAGGGGTACTCGAGAACACCGGGGAGCTGTTTTTT
TRBV14	-	TRBJ2-5	-	CASSQGTEETQYF	TGTGCCAGCAGCCAAGGGACAGAAGAGACCCAGTACTTC
TRBV28	-	TRBJ2-5	-	CASSLSQVETQYF	TGTGCCAGCAGTTTATCCCAGGTAGAGACCCAGTACTTC
TRBV3-1/TRBV3-2	-	TRBJ2-1	TRBD2	CASSQGSGGYNEQFF	TGTGCCAGCAGCCAAGGGAGCGGGGGGTACAATGAGCAGTTCTTC
TRBV3-1/TRBV3-2	-	TRBJ2-5	-	CASSQRNPTDYQGETQYF	TGTGCCAGCAGCCAAAGAAACCCAACTGATTACCAGGGAGAGACCCAGTACTTC
TRBV6-5	-	TRBJ2-2	TRBD2	CASRHLAGNTGELFF	TGTGCCAGCAGACACCTAGCGGGGAACACCGGGGAGCTGTTTTTT
TRBV12-3/TRBV12-4	-	TRBJ2-7	-	CASSFTGIEQYF	TGTGCCAGCAGTTTTACCGGTATCGAGCAGTACTTC
TRBV24-1	-	TRBJ2-1	TRBD1	CATSDRGRPYNEQFF	TGTGCCACCAGTGACAGGGGGCGACCCTACAATGAGCAGTTCTTC
TRBV6-2/TRBV6-3	-	TRBJ2-3	TRBD2	CASSYGGTSGPTDTQYF	TGTGCCAGCAGTTACGGGGGGACTAGCGGGCCCACAGATACGCAGTATTTT
TRBV6-4	-	TRBJ1-6	TRBD1	CASSEQGRNSPLHF	TGTGCCAGCAGTGAACAGGGGAGGAATTCACCCCTCCACTTT
TRBV24-1	few	TRBJ2-5	-	CATSDPRGGGGTQETQYF	TGTGCCACCAGTGATCCGAGAGGGGGCGGGGGGACCCAAGAGACCCAGTACTTC
TRBV27	-	TRBJ2-7	-	CASSLFGAAYEQYF	TGTGCCAGCAGTTTATTTGGGGCAGCCTACGAGCAATACTTC
TRBV30	-	TRBJ1-6	TRBD1	CAWRRGQVSPLHF	TGTGCCTGGAGAAGGGGACAGGTCTCACCCCTCCACTTT
TRBV6-2/TRBV6-3	-	TRBJ1-2	TRBD1	CASSYQGQGPHGYTF	TGTGCCAGCAGTTACCAGGGACAGGGACCACATGGCTACACCTTC
TRBV7-9	-	TRBJ1-4	-	CASSLGGPREKLFF	TGTGCCAGCAGCTTGGGAGGACCGCGGGAAAAACTGTTTTTT
TRBV19	-	TRBJ2-6	TRBD2	CAAMGGDSGANVLTF	TGTGCAGCCATGGGGGGGGACTCTGGGGCCAACGTCCTGACTTTC